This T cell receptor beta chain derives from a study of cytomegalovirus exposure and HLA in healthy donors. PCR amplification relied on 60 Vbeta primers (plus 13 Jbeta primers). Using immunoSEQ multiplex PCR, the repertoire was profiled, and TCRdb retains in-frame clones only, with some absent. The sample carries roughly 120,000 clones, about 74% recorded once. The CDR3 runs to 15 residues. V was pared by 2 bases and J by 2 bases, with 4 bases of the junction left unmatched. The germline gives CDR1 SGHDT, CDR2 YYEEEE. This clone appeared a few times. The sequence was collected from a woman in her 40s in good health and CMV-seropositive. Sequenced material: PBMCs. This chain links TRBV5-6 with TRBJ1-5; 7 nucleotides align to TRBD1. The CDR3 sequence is CASSFRGTGNQPQHF. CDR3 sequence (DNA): TGTGCCAGCAGCTTTCGGGGGACAGGCAATCAGCCCCAGCATTTT.